These 9 T cell receptor beta chains were sequenced from one sample in a study of blood T cells in healthy people across ages. Using a J-beta primer mix together with a sample-barcoded 5' primer, a second PCR was run for roughly 6 to 12 cycles. From the 5' RACE reads, TCRdb called clonotypes with MiXCR, one entry per CDR3 protein. This sample yields some 900,000 distinct CDR3 sequences, of which roughly 48% are seen a single time; 10% to 15% belongs to the top ten. Source material: blood. The source is a man aged 30 to 39 in good health.

This clonotype has just a few counts. The chain carries TRBV20-1 and TRBJ2-7; D remains unclear. Trimming removed 2 bases at V and 0 bases at J, with 8 bases between. CDR3 length: 13 residues. The germline CDR1 and CDR2 sequences are DFQATT and SNEGSKA (reference sequence). The CDR3 coding sequence is TGCAGTGCTAGACCCCAGGTCTCCTACGAGCAGTACTTC. Protein: CSARPQVSYEQYF.

The V gene is TRBV6-5, the J gene TRBJ1-4; D may be TRBD1 (6 bases). This CDR3 contains 15 residues. Germline CDR1 is MNHEY and CDR2 is SVGAGI. The V and J ends lost 6 bases and 0 bases respectively, with 11 bases between them. For the CDR3, the DNA is TGTGCCAGCAGACGGGACATTGCAACTAATGAAAAACTGTTTTTT. Protein: CASRRDIATNEKLFF.

CDR3 protein: CASSWVARYEQYF. The CDR3 DNA reads TGTGCCAGCAGTTGGGTCGCCCGCTACGAGCAGTACTTC. The chain has TRBV27 and TRBJ2-5, with D unclear. The DNA end is a closer match to TRBJ2-7, so the J assignment may be wrong. CDR1 is MNHEY, CDR2 SMNVEV, per germline (reference sequence). The CDR3 consists of 13 residues.

V is TRBV6-2 or TRBV6-3 and J is TRBJ2-7; 8 nucleotides line up with TRBD1. Germline CDR1 reads MNHEY; CDR2 reads SVGEGT. The trim removed 5 bases at V and 4 bases at J, leaving 7 bases unmatched. The CDR3 spans 14 residues. CDR3 residues: CASSRHGQGYEQYF. As DNA, the CDR3 is TGTGCCAGCAGTCGCCATGGACAGGGATACGAGCAGTACTTC.

At least ten counts were recorded for this clonotype. V and J are TRBV11-3 and TRBJ2-3; 11 bases match TRBD2. The CDR3 totals 17 residues. The V and J ends lost 5 bases and 2 bases, in that order; junction bases with no gene match: 9. The germline CDR1 and CDR2 sequences are SGHNT and YENEEA. DNA of the CDR3: TGTGCCAGCAGCGGTAGCGGGGGGGCCTATTACACAGATACGCAGTATTTT. It codes for CASSGSGGAYYTDTQYF.

The chain links TRBV7-2 to TRBJ2-5, with TRBD2 matching 10 bases. J was trimmed by 4 bases and V by 1 base; bases with no gene match: 9. Germline lookup yields CDR1 SGHTA and CDR2 FQGNSA. CDR3 length: 17 residues. The DNA for the CDR3 is TGTGCCAGCAGCTTAGGAGCGGGGGGGCCCTTACGAGAGACCCAGTACTTC. This sequence encodes CASSLGAGGPLRETQYF.

In this sample, this clonotype turned up a few times. The V gene is TRBV4-1, the J gene TRBJ2-1; D is unclear. V shed 1 base and J shed 0 bases, with 7 bases lying between them. The germline gives CDR1 MGHRA, CDR2 YSYEKL. This CDR3 region has 15 residues. The CDR3, as DNA: TGCGCCAGCAGCCAAGGGACGGACTCCTACAATGAGCAGTTCTTC. Residues: CASSQGTDSYNEQFF.

This clonotype appeared a few times. The rearrangement links TRBV5-1 to TRBJ2-1; D may be TRBD2 (5 bases). The germline V and J ends were trimmed by 3 bases and 7 bases, with 8 bases remaining between them. Germline lookup yields CDR1 SGHRS and CDR2 YFSETQ. There are 12 residues in the CDR3. CDR3 sequence (DNA): TGCGCCAGCAGCTCCGAGCGGAATGAGCAGTTCTTC. It codes for CASSSERNEQFF.

The V call is TRBV3-1, the J call TRBJ2-1, with 7 bases aligning to TRBD2. V shed 4 bases, J shed 0 bases, and the junction held 12 bases outside the gene matches. Germline CDR1 is LGHDT and CDR2 is YNNKEL (reference sequence). CDR3 length equals 18 residues. For the CDR3, the DNA is TGTGCCAGCAGCCCCCACCTTCTACTAGCGACCTCCTACAATGAGCAGTTCTTC. Its protein product is CASSPHLLLATSYNEQFF.